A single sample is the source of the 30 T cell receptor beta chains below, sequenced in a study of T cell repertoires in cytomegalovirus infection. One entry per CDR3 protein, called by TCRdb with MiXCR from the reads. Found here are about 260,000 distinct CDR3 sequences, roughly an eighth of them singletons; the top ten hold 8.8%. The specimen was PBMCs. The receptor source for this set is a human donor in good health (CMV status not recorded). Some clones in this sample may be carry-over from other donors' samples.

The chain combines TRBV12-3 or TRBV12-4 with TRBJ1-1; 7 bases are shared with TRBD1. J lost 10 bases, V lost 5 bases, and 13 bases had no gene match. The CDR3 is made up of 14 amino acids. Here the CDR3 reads CASSLSGGTATAFF. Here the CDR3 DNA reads TGTGCCAGCAGTCTTAGTGGAGGGACAGCTACAGCTTTCTTT.

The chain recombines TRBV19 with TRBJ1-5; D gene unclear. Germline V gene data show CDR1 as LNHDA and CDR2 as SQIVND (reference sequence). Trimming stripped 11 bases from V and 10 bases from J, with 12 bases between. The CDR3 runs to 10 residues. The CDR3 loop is CAPWSSPQHF. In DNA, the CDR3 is TGTGCCCCTTGGTCTTCTCCCCAGCATTTT.

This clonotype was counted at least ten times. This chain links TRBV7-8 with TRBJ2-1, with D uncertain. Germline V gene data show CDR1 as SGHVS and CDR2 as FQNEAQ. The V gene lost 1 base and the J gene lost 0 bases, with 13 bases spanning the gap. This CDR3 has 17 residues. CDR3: CASSLGLGKSSYNEQFF. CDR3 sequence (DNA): TGTGCCAGCAGCTTAGGTCTTGGGAAAAGCTCCTACAATGAGCAGTTCTTC.

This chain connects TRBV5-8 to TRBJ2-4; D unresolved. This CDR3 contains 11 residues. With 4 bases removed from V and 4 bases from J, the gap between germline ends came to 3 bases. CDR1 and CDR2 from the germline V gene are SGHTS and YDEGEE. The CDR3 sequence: CASSEKNIQYF. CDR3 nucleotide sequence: TGTGCCAGCAGCGAGAAAAACATTCAGTACTTC.

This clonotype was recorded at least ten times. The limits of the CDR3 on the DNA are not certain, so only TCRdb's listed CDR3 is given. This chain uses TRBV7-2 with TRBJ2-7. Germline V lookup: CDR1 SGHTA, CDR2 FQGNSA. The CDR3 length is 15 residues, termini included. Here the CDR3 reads CASSLFFGSLYEQYF.

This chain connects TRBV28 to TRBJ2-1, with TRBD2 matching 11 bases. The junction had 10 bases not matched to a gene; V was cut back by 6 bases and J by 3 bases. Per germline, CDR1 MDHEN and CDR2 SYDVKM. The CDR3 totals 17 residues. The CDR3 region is CASSSPILAGGYNEQFF. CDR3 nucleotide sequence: TGTGCCAGCAGCTCGCCCATCCTAGCGGGGGGCTACAATGAGCAGTTCTTC.

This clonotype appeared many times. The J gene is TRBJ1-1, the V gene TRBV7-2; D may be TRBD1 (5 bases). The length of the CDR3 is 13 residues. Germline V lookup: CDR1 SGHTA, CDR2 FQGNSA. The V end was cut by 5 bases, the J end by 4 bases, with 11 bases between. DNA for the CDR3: TGTGCCAGCAGCAAGGGACCTTCCACTGAAGCTTTCTTT. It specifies CASSKGPSTEAFF.

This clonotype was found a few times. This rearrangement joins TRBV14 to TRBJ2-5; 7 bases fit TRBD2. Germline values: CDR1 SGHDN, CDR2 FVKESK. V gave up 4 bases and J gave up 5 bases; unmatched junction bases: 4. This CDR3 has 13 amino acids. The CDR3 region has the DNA TGTGCCAGCAGCCCAGCGGGATTGGAGACCCAGTACTTC. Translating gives CASSPAGLETQYF.

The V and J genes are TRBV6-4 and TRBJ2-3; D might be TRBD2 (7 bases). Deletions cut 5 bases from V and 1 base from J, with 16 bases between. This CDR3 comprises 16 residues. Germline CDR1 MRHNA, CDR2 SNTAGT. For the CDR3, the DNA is TGTGCCAGCAGTCAACAAGGGGGGGTTGGCACAGATACGCAGTATTTT. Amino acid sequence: CASSQQGGVGTDTQYF.

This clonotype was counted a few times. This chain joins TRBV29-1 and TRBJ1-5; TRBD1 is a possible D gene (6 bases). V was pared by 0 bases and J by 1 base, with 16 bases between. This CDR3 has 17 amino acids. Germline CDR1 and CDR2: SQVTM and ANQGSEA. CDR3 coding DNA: TGCAGCGTTGAAGACGGGGGGCTGGCAACCAGCAATCAGCCCCAGCATTTT. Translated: CSVEDGGLATSNQPQHF.

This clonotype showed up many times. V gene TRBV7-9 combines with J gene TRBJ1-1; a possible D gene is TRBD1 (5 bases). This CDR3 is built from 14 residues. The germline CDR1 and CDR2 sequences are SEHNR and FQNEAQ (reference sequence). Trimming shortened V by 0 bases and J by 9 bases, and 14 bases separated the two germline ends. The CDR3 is CASSLAPPGLKAFF. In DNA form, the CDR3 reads TGTGCCAGCAGCTTAGCCCCTCCAGGGTTGAAAGCTTTCTTT.

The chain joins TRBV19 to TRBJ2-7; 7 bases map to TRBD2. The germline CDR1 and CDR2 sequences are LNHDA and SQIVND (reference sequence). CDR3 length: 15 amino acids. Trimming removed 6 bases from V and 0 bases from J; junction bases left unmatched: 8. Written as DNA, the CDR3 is TGTGCCAGTAGGAGAAGCGGGGTCGACTCCTACGAGCAGTACTTC. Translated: CASRRSGVDSYEQYF.

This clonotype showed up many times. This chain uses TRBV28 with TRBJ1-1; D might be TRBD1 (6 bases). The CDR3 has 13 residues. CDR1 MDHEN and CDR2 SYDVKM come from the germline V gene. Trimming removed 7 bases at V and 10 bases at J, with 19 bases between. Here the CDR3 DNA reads TGTGCCAGCAATCCGGCCCCCGTAGGGGGAGCTTTCTTT. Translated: CASNPAPVGGAFF.

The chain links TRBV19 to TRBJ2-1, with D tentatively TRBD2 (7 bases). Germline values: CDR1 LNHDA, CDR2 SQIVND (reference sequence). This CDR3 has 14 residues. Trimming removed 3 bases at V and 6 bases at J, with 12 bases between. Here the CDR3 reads CASSMRGGGNEQFF. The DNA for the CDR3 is TGTGCCAGTAGTATGAGGGGGGGTGGCAATGAGCAGTTCTTC.

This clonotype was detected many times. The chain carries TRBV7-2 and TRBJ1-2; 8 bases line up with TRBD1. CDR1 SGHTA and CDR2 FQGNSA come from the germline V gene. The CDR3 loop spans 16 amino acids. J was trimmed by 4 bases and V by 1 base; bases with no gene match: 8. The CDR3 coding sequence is TGTGCCAGCAGCTTAGGGGGAGACAGGGGTGGCTATGGCTACACCTTC. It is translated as CASSLGGDRGGYGYTF.

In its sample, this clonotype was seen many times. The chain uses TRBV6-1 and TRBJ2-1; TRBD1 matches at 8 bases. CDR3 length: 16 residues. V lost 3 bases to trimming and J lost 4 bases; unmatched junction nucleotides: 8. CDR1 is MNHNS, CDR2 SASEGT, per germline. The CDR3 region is CASSDLAGGQYNEQFF. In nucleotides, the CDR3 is TGTGCCAGCAGTGACCTAGCAGGGGGCCAATACAATGAGCAGTTCTTC.

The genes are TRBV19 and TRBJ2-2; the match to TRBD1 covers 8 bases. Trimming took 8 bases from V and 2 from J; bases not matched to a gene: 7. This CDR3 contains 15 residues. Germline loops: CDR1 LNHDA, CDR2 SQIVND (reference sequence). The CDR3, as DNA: TGTGCCAGTCTTCGGCAGGGGGCTAACACCGGGGAGCTGTTTTTT. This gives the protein CASLRQGANTGELFF. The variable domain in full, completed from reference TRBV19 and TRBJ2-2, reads DGGITQSPKYLFRKEGQNVTLSCEQNLNHDAMYWYRQDPGQGLRLIYYSQIVNDFQKGDIAEGYSVSREKKESFPLTVTSAQKNPTAFYLCASLRQGANTGELFFGEGSRLTVL.

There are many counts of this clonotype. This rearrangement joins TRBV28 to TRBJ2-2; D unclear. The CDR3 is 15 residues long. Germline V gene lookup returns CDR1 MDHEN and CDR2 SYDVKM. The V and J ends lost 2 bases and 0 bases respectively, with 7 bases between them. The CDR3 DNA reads TGTGCCAGCAGTTTAAGTTGGGCGAACACCGGGGAGCTGTTTTTT. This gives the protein CASSLSWANTGELFF.

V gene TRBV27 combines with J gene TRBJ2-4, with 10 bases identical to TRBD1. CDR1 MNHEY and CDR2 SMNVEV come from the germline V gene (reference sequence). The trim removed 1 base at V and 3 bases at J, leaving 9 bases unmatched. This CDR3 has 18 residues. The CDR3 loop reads CASSLYGTGADSKNIQYF. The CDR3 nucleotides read TGTGCCAGCAGTTTATACGGGACAGGGGCCGATAGCAAAAACATTCAGTACTTC.

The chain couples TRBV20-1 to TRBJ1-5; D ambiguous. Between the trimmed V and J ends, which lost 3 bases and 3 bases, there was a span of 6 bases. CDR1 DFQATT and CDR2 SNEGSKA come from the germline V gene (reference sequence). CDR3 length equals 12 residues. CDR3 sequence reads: CSASDANQPQHF. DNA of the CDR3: TGCAGTGCTAGTGACGCCAATCAGCCCCAGCATTTT.

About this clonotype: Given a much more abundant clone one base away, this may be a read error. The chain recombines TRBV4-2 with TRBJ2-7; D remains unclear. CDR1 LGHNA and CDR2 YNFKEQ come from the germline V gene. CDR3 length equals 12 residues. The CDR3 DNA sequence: TGTGTCAGCAGCCCTAACGACTACGAGCAGTACTTC. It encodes CVSSPNDYEQYF.

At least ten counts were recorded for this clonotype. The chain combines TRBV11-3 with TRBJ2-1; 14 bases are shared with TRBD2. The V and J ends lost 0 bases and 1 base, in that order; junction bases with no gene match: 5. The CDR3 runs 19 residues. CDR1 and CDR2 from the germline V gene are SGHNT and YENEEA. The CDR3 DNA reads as TGTGCCAGCAGCTTAGATGGGACTAGCGGGAGTGGGTCCTACAATGAGCAGTTCTTC. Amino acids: CASSLDGTSGSGSYNEQFF. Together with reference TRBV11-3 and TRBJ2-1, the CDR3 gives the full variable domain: EAGVVQSPRYKIIEKKQPVAFWCNPISGHNTLYWYLQNLGQGPELLIRYENEEAVDDSQLPKDRFSAERLKGVDSTLKIQPAELGDSAVYLCASSLDGTSGSGSYNEQFFGPGTRLTVL.

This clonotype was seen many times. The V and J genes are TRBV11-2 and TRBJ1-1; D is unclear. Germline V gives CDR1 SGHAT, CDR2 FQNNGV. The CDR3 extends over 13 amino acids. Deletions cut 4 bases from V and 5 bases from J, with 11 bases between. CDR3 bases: TGTGCCAGCAGCTCTCCACGGAGAACTGAAGCTTTCTTT. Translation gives CASSSPRRTEAFF.

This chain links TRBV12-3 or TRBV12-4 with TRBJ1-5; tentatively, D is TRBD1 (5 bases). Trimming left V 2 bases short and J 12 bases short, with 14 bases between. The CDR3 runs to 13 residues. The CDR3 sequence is CASSLRTPGLQHF. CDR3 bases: TGTGCCAGCAGTTTAAGGACACCAGGTCTCCAGCATTTT.

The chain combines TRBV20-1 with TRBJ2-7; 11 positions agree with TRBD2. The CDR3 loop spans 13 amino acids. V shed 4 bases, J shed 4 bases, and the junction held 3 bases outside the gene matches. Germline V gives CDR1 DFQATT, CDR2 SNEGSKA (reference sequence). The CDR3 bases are TGCAGTGCTAATAGCGGGAGGGGTTACGAGCAGTACTTC. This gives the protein CSANSGRGYEQYF.

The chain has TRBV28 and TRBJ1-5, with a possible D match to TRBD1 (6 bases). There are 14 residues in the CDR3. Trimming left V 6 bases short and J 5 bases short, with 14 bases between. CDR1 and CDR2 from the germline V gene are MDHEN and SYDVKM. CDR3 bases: TGTGCCAGCAGAACAGGGCTAGCGGATCAGCCCCAGCATTTT. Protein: CASRTGLADQPQHF.

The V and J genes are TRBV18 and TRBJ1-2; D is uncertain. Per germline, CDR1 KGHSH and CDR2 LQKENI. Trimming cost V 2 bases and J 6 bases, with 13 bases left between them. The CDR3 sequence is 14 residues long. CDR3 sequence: CASSPDAGGNGYTF. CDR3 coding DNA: TGTGCCAGCTCACCAGATGCGGGAGGGAATGGCTACACCTTC.

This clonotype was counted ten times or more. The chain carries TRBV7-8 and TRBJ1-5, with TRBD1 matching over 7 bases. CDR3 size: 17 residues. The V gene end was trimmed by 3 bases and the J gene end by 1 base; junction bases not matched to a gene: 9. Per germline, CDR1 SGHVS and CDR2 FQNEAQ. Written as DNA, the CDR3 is TGTGCCAGCAGCTTCCGACCAGGGGGGCAGAGCAATCAGCCCCAGCATTTT. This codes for CASSFRPGGQSNQPQHF.

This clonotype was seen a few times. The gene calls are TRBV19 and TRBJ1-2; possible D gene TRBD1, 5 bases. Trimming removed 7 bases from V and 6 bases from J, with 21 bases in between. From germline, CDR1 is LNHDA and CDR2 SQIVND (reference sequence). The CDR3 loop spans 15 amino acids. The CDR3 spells CASTPSRARVNGYTF. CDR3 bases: TGTGCCAGTACCCCGTCACGGGCCAGGGTGAATGGCTACACCTTC.

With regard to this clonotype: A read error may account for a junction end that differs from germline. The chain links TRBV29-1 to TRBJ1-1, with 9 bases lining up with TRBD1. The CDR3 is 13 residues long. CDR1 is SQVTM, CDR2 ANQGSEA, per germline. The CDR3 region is CSVERDRETEASF. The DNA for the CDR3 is TGCAGCGTTGAAAGGGACAGGGAAACTGAAGCTTCCTTT.